These 25 T cell receptor beta chains originate from one sample sequenced in a study of technical replicates of blood from several donors. Repertoires were generated with immunoSEQ multiplex PCR, while TCRdb's copy carries only in-frame clones and drops some. The sample yields tens of thousands of clones, around nine tenths seen once. Sequencing was performed on T cells isolated from PBMCs. The receptors originated from a human donor in good health.

J is TRBJ1-4 and V is TRBV4-3; 7 bases match TRBD1. Germline V gene lookup returns CDR1 LGHNA and CDR2 YSLEER. Trimming removed 3 bases from V and 8 bases from J; junction bases left unmatched: 12. The CDR3 runs 16 residues. The CDR3 DNA reads as TGCGCCAGCAGCCACGCCCGACAGGGAATATGGGAAAAACTGTTTTTT. Amino acids: CASSHARQGIWEKLFF.

V gene TRBV5-1 combines with J gene TRBJ2-6; a weak D match, TRBD1 (5 bases). V lost 5 bases and J 4 bases, leaving 10 bases between the germline ends. The CDR3 sequence is 14 residues long. The V gene's germline CDR1 is SGHRS and CDR2 YFSETQ. The CDR3 DNA reads as TGCGCCAGCAGGGCAGGGCCAGGGGCCAACGTCCTGACTTTC. This codes for CASRAGPGANVLTF.

This sequence joins TRBV19 and TRBJ2-5; 13 bases fit TRBD2. Unmatched junction bases numbered 6, after V lost 5 bases and J lost 3 bases. The CDR3 is made up of 16 amino acids. Per the germline V gene, CDR1 is LNHDA and CDR2 is SQIVND (reference sequence). The CDR3 here is CASSPLLAGGKETQYF. The CDR3 nucleotides read TGTGCCAGTAGTCCATTACTAGCGGGAGGGAAAGAGACCCAGTACTTC. The full variable domain, rest sourced from reference TRBV19 and TRBJ2-5, is DGGITQSPKYLFRKEGQNVTLSCEQNLNHDAMYWYRQDPGQGLRLIYYSQIVNDFQKGDIAEGYSVSREKKESFPLTVTSAQKNPTAFYLCASSPLLAGGKETQYFGPGTRLLVL.

The V and J genes are TRBV5-1 and TRBJ2-7; 10 bases fit TRBD1. CDR1 is SGHRS and CDR2 is YFSETQ in the germline V gene. This CDR3 has 14 amino acids. J gave up 5 bases and V 4 bases, and 6 bases lay outside the gene matches. The CDR3 sequence is CASSPGGQGNEQYF. CDR3 in DNA: TGCGCCAGCAGCCCGGGGGGACAGGGGAACGAGCAGTACTTC.

The chain links TRBV19 to TRBJ2-7, with 8 bases identical to TRBD1. Germline values: CDR1 LNHDA, CDR2 SQIVND (reference sequence). This CDR3 has 15 amino acids. Trimming at V came to 5 bases and at J to 5 bases, leaving 11 bases not matched to a gene. CDR3 DNA: TGTGCCAGTAGTGAGCGGCCAGGGGGCTTCCACGAGCAGTACTTC. It yields the protein CASSERPGGFHEQYF.

This clone came up once. The chain uses TRBV6-5 and TRBJ2-3, with a possible D match to TRBD2 (7 bases). Trimming took off 7 bases at V and 1 base at J, with 15 bases between the two ends. This CDR3 comprises 15 residues. Germline V gene sequence: CDR1 MNHEY, CDR2 SVGAGI. The CDR3 here is CASTIRGRGTDTQYF. The CDR3 nucleotides read TGTGCCAGCACAATTAGGGGGAGGGGCACAGATACGCAGTATTTT.

This rearrangement joins TRBV6-6 to TRBJ2-7, with TRBD1 matching 7 bases. The CDR3 is 13 residues long. Germline CDR1 and CDR2: MNHNY and SVGAGI (reference sequence). V lost 5 bases, J lost 5 bases, and 6 bases stayed unmatched. The CDR3 DNA reads as TGTGCCAGCAGTGCCGACGGGACAGACGAGCAGTACTTC. Protein sequence: CASSADGTDEQYF.

The V call is TRBV28, the J call TRBJ2-5; 7 bases map to TRBD2. The ends lost 10 bases at V and 7 bases at J; junction bases unmatched: 12. The CDR3 runs to 13 residues. The V gene's germline CDR1 is MDHEN and CDR2 SYDVKM. The CDR3 sequence: CATRVGGPGTQYF. The CDR3 coding sequence is TGTGCCACCCGGGTGGGAGGGCCCGGGACCCAGTACTTC.

The rearrangement uses TRBV14 and TRBJ2-1; 11 nucleotides match TRBD2. Looked up from germline, CDR1 is SGHDN and CDR2 is FVKESK. J gave up 0 bases and V 5 bases, and 3 bases lay outside the gene matches. The CDR3 totals 16 residues. In DNA form, the CDR3 reads TGTGCCAGCAGCACCCTAGCGGGAGGCTCCTACAATGAGCAGTTCTTC. It yields the protein CASSTLAGGSYNEQFF.

The chain couples TRBV7-9 to TRBJ2-5; 7 bases align to TRBD1. Germline V CDR1 and CDR2: SEHNR, FQNEAQ (reference sequence). CDR3 size: 14 residues. With 8 bases clipped from V and 5 bases from J, the junction kept 11 bases outside the gene matches. CDR3 nucleotide sequence: TGTGCCAGCCGACAGGGTCAGGGGGAGGAGACCCAGTACTTC. Translated: CASRQGQGEETQYF.

The chain combines TRBV7-8 with TRBJ2-2; 13 bases are a match to TRBD2. CDR1 is SGHVS and CDR2 is FQNEAQ in the germline V gene. The V gene end was trimmed by 5 bases and the J gene end by 6 bases; junction bases not matched to a gene: 3. This CDR3 is built from 15 residues. CDR3 bases: TGTGCCAGCAGCAGGACTAGCGGGAGTCCCGGGGAGCTGTTTTTT. It encodes CASSRTSGSPGELFF.

The chain is built from TRBV5-1 and TRBJ2-3; D call uncertain. Germline assignment: CDR1 SGHRS and CDR2 YFSETQ. The V and J ends lost 0 bases and 2 bases respectively, with 10 bases between them. The CDR3 spans 15 residues. CDR3 sequence (DNA): TGCGCCAGCAGCTTGGAGTCCACTATCACAGATACGCAGTATTTT. Amino acid sequence: CASSLESTITDTQYF. The variable domain in full, with the rest retrieved from reference TRBV5-1 and TRBJ2-3, is KAGVTQTPRYLIKTRGQQVTLSCSPISGHRSVSWYQQTPGQGLQFLFEYFSETQRNKGNFPGRFSGRQFSNSRSEMNVSTLELGDSALYLCASSLESTITDTQYFGPGTRLTVL.

V is TRBV7-9 and J is TRBJ2-7; TRBD2 matches at 9 bases. CDR1 and CDR2 from the germline V gene are SEHNR and FQNEAQ (reference sequence). After removal of 4 bases from V and 7 bases from J, the junction contained 14 bases not matched to a gene. This CDR3 is 16 amino acids long. The CDR3 reads CASSSPPGLARLEQYF. DNA of the CDR3: TGTGCCAGCAGCTCACCTCCGGGACTAGCCCGGTTGGAGCAGTACTTC.

The chain has TRBV19 and TRBJ1-5; 8 bases fit TRBD1. The CDR3 extends over 15 amino acids. J lost 0 bases, V lost 6 bases, and 4 bases had no gene match. Germline loops: CDR1 LNHDA, CDR2 SQIVND (reference sequence). This chain's CDR3 is CASRGTGYSNQPQHF. DNA for the CDR3: TGTGCCAGTAGAGGGACAGGTTATAGCAATCAGCCCCAGCATTTT.

This chain connects TRBV30 to TRBJ2-5, with 7 nucleotides matching TRBD2. This CDR3 is 14 amino acids long. CDR1 and CDR2 (germline): GTSNPN, SVGIG (reference sequence). V gave up 4 bases and J gave up 5 bases; unmatched junction bases: 10. The CDR3 spells CAWIPTGGGETQYF. DNA for the CDR3: TGTGCCTGGATCCCGACCGGGGGAGGGGAGACCCAGTACTTC.

This clone was detected once. This chain uses TRBV20-1 with TRBJ1-6, with D uncertain. CDR1 is DFQATT and CDR2 is SNEGSKA in the germline V gene (reference sequence). Trimming shortened V by 7 bases and J by 15 bases, and 16 bases separated the two germline ends. The CDR3 runs 11 residues. This CDR3 reads CSVPGRLHLHF. CDR3 in DNA: TGCAGTGTCCCAGGAAGATTACACCTCCACTTT.

This sequence joins TRBV28 and TRBJ1-5; D remains unclear. Looked up from germline, CDR1 is MDHEN and CDR2 is SYDVKM. V lost 2 bases and J 7 bases, leaving 15 bases between the germline ends. CDR3 length: 15 residues. CDR3 nucleotides: TGTGCCAGCAGTTTAATAGATGGGAGGTCCCAGCCCCAGCATTTT. Its protein product is CASSLIDGRSQPQHF.

The chain employs TRBV9 and TRBJ1-2, with D possibly matching TRBD1 (6 bases). Germline V gene lookup returns CDR1 SGDLS and CDR2 YYNGEE. Trimming left V 0 bases short and J 2 bases short, with 8 bases between. This CDR3 is built from 14 residues. In DNA, the CDR3 is TGTGCCAGCAGCGTAGTGGACAGCAACTATGGCTACACCTTC. It codes for CASSVVDSNYGYTF.

The V call is TRBV5-1, the J call TRBJ2-1, with 8 bases that match TRBD2. Trimming at V came to 0 bases and at J to 4 bases, leaving 9 bases not matched to a gene. This CDR3 spans 17 amino acids. Germline CDR1 reads SGHRS; CDR2 reads YFSETQ. The CDR3, as DNA: TGCGCCAGCAGCTTGGCGGGAGGGGGGCCATCTTACAATGAGCAGTTCTTC. This sequence encodes CASSLAGGGPSYNEQFF. The full variable domain, with the rest looked up from reference TRBV5-1 and TRBJ2-1, is KAGVTQTPRYLIKTRGQQVTLSCSPISGHRSVSWYQQTPGQGLQFLFEYFSETQRNKGNFPGRFSGRQFSNSRSEMNVSTLELGDSALYLCASSLAGGGPSYNEQFFGPGTRLTVL.

The chain combines TRBV19 with TRBJ1-5; a possible D gene is TRBD1 (6 bases). The CDR3 consists of 15 residues. In germline, CDR1 is LNHDA, CDR2 SQIVND (reference sequence). V was clipped by 0 bases and J by 7 bases, with 13 bases between them. CDR3 sequence: CASSIDHQGFQPQHF. The CDR3 nucleotides are TGTGCCAGTAGTATAGACCACCAGGGGTTCCAGCCCCAGCATTTT.

The gene calls are TRBV2 and TRBJ1-1; maybe TRBD1 (6 bases). Germline-derived CDR1 and CDR2 are SNHLY and FYNNEI. This CDR3 comprises 11 residues. The DNA for the CDR3 is TGTCCACAAGGGGGAGGGGCTGAAGCTTTCTTT. Its translation: CPQGGGAEAFF.

The CDR3 bases are TGTGCCAGCCTAGAGGAAGGCAGTCATAATGAAAAACTGTTTTTT. It yields the protein CASLEEGSHNEKLFF. The gene calls are TRBV28 and TRBJ1-4, with D unclear. Germline CDR1 reads MDHEN; CDR2 reads SYDVKM. The CDR3 totals 15 residues. V was shortened by 8 bases and J by 4 bases, with 17 bases between the two germline ends. Using reference TRBV28 and TRBJ1-4 for the parts outside the CDR3, the full variable domain is DVKVTQSSRYLVKRTGEKVFLECVQDMDHENMFWYRQDPGLGLRLIYFSYDVKMKEKGDIPEGYSVSREKKERFSLILESASTNQTSMYLCASLEEGSHNEKLFFGSGTQLSVL.

Here the CDR3 DNA reads TGCGCCAGCAGCCAAGTCCGAGATCAGCCCCAGCATTTT. It codes for CASSQVRDQPQHF. This chain uses TRBV4-3 with TRBJ1-5; D gene uncertain. Germline CDR1 LGHNA, CDR2 YSLEER. The V gene lost 1 base and the J gene lost 5 bases, with 6 bases spanning the gap. The CDR3 sequence is 13 residues long.

The chain carries TRBV9 and TRBJ2-7; 8 nucleotides align to TRBD2. V dropped 2 bases and J dropped 3; count of bases not matched to a gene: 7. There are 15 residues in the CDR3. The germline CDR1 and CDR2 sequences are SGDLS and YYNGEE. CDR3 loop: CASSVEAGVGYEQYF. CDR3 nucleotide sequence: TGTGCCAGCAGCGTCGAAGCGGGAGTGGGCTACGAGCAGTACTTC.

The chain has TRBV29-1 and TRBJ1-1, with a possible D match to TRBD1 (6 bases). The ends were cut back, 5 bases at V and 4 bases at J, with 23 bases in the middle. This CDR3 has 16 amino acids. Per germline, CDR1 SQVTM and CDR2 ANQGSEA. DNA for the CDR3: TGCAGCGTTATTGGGAGGGATTTAAGGGGGGCCACTGAAGCTTTCTTT. Translation gives CSVIGRDLRGATEAFF.